This TCR beta chain was captured in a study of T-cell memory formation after mild COVID-19. Across the whole study: For the most part, TCR clusters were specific to one donor. Points from the study as a whole: Nothing confirmed that second-wave clones peaking on day 37 were specific for SARS-CoV-2. Pre-infection memory harbored some responding clones, suggesting cross-reactive memory joined.

In regard to this clonotype: What it binds is unknown.

MiXCR was run by TCRdb on the 5' RACE reads, yielding one entry per CDR3 protein. The sample carries about half a million distinct CDR3 sequences, about 20% recorded once. V dropped 0 bases and J dropped 5 bases, with 14 bases sitting between them. The CDR3 extends over 15 amino acids. The V gene's germline CDR1 is SGHDT and CDR2 YYEEEE. This receptor was identified in an adult woman who had mild COVID-19 (a few samples of this study predate the infection). Cell type and time point are not known. The chain couples TRBV5-6 to TRBJ2-5; D perhaps matches TRBD2 (6 bases). Sequenced material: PBMCs or a T cell subset sorted from them (not recorded which). This CDR3 reads CASSLGPPGGETQYF. The DNA for the CDR3 is TGTGCCAGCAGCTTGGGTCCTCCCGGAGGGGAGACCCAGTACTTC.